Shown below are 3 T cell receptor beta chains from a single sample sequenced in a study of T cell responses to AZD1222 COVID-19 vaccine. The data were produced by immunoSEQ multiplex PCR, yet TCRdb's version contains in-frame clones alone and is incomplete. The table shows 110,000 or so clones, with around 88% occurring only once. The starting material was peripheral blood, obtained 28 days after the second AZD1222 dose. Receptor source: an adult who received the AZD1222 COVID-19 vaccine.

This chain uses TRBV7-2 with TRBJ1-4; 9 bases fit TRBD1. This CDR3 is 16 amino acids long. With 3 bases clipped from V and 7 bases from J, the junction kept 9 bases outside the gene matches. CDR1 and CDR2 (germline): SGHTA, FQGNSA. The chain's CDR3 is CASSLLRGTGLEKLFF. CDR3 coding DNA: TGTGCCAGCAGCTTGCTGCGTGGGACAGGGCTTGAAAAACTGTTTTTT.

J is TRBJ1-4 and V is TRBV4-1; 9 bases are a match to TRBD1. This CDR3 has 15 residues. V lost 4 bases, J lost 3 bases, and 3 bases stayed unmatched. Germline CDR1 reads MGHRA; CDR2 reads YSYEKL. The CDR3 reads CASSPQGAANEKLFF. In DNA form, the CDR3 reads TGCGCCAGCAGCCCACAGGGGGCTGCTAATGAAAAACTGTTTTTT.

This sequence joins TRBV5-5 and TRBJ2-7; the match to TRBD1 covers 7 bases. V dropped 0 bases and J dropped 4; count of bases not matched to a gene: 4. This CDR3 has 14 residues. Germline assignment: CDR1 SGHKS and CDR2 YYEKEE (reference sequence). DNA of the CDR3: TGTGCCAGCAGCTTGGGACAGGGAGTGTACGAGCAGTACTTC. Residues: CASSLGQGVYEQYF. The complete variable domain, with remaining parts taken from reference TRBV5-5 and TRBJ2-7, reads DAGVTQSPTHLIKTRGQQVTLRCSPISGHKSVSWYQQVLGQGPQFIFQYYEKEERGRGNFPDRFSARQFPNYSSELNVNALLLGDSALYLCASSLGQGVYEQYFGPGTRLTVT.